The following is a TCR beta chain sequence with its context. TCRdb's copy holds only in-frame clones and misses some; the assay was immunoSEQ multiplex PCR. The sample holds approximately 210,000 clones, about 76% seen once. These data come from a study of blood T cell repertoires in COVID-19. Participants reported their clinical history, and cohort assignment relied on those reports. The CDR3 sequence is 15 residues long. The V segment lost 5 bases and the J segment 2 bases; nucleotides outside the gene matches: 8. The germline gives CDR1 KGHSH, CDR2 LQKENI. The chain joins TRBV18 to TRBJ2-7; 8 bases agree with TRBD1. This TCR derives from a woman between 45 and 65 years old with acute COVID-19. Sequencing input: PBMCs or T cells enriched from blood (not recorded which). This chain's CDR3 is CASSKDRGQTYEQYF. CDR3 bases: TGTGCCAGCTCAAAAGACAGGGGCCAAACCTACGAGCAGTACTTC.